One sample yielded the 10 T cell receptor beta chains listed below, sequenced in a study of blood T cells in healthy people across ages. A second PCR, run for about 7 to 11 cycles, used a sample-barcoded 5' primer plus a J-beta primer mix. TCRdb reanalysed the 5' RACE reads using MiXCR and keeps one entry per CDR3 protein. This table has roughly 1.5 million distinct CDR3 sequences, roughly two fifths appearing once. Sequencing used blood. The receptor source for this set is a woman in her late teens or twenties in good health.

This clonotype came up a few times. The chain has TRBV5-1 and TRBJ2-3; D not certain. This CDR3 has 16 amino acids. Germline CDR1 SGHRS, CDR2 YFSETQ. Between the trimmed V and J ends, which lost 0 bases and 0 bases, there was a span of 11 bases. This chain's CDR3 is CASSLAWSRSTDTQYF. The CDR3 bases are TGCGCCAGCAGCTTGGCCTGGAGCCGAAGCACAGATACGCAGTATTTT.

The chain recombines TRBV7-2 with TRBJ2-2; tentative D call: TRBD2 (5 bases). V lost 5 bases and J lost 5, with 12 bases in between. CDR1 and CDR2 (germline): SGHTA, FQGNSA. This CDR3 region has 14 residues. CDR3 coding DNA: TGTGCCAGCAGCCCCAAGCGGTCGACCGGGGAGCTGTTTTTT. As protein: CASSPKRSTGELFF.

This chain uses TRBV20-1 with TRBJ2-3, with no clear D. Looked up from germline, CDR1 is DFQATT and CDR2 is SNEGSKA (reference sequence). The CDR3 totals 13 residues. Trimming stripped 3 bases from V and 2 bases from J, with 9 bases between. The CDR3 DNA sequence: TGCAGTGCTAGGACGGATACCACAGATACGCAGTATTTT. It yields the protein CSARTDTTDTQYF.

The chain joins TRBV4-3 to TRBJ1-1; the D is unclear. This CDR3 contains 14 residues. V shed 6 bases and J shed 7 bases, with 18 bases lying between them. Germline V CDR1 and CDR2: LGHNA, YSLEER. The DNA for the CDR3 is TGCGCCAGCAGACTCGTACGGGGTTTAGGTGAAGCTTTCTTT. It translates to CASRLVRGLGEAFF.

CDR3 amino acids: CASRDSGLGYEQYF. CDR3 coding DNA: TGTGCCAGCAGGGACTCAGGGCTTGGCTACGAGCAGTACTTC. The J gene is TRBJ2-7, the V gene TRBV6-2 or TRBV6-3, with D possibly called TRBD1 or TRBD2 (5 bases each). CDR3 size: 14 residues. From germline, CDR1 is MNHEY and CDR2 SVGEGT. Trimming left V 6 bases short and J 3 bases short, with 15 bases between.

A single count supports this clonotype. A much larger clone differs from this one at a single base, so this may be a read error. This rearrangement joins TRBV11-2 to TRBJ2-3; D gene ambiguous. The length of the CDR3 is 13 residues. Germline-derived CDR1 and CDR2 are SGHAT and FQNNGV. V dropped 7 bases and J dropped 2 bases, with 10 bases sitting between them. The CDR3 is CASKVGITDTQYF. DNA for the CDR3: TGTGCCAGCAAGGTGGGGATCACAGATACGCAGTATTTT.

The J gene is TRBJ1-1, the V gene TRBV30; no firm D call. The germline V gene encodes CDR1 GTSNPN and CDR2 SVGIG (reference sequence). CDR3 length: 12 amino acids. Trimming stripped 4 bases from V and 0 bases from J, with 6 bases between. The CDR3 region is CAWTGVNTEAFF. The CDR3 nucleotides are TGTGCCTGGACCGGGGTGAACACTGAAGCTTTCTTT.

This clonotype was seen more than once but under ten times. The chain couples TRBV15 to TRBJ2-3; TRBD1 or TRBD2 may be the D gene (5 bases each). The CDR3 has 14 amino acids. The V and J ends lost 4 bases and 2 bases respectively, with 10 bases between them. Germline V gene sequence: CDR1 LNHNV, CDR2 YYDKDF (reference sequence). The CDR3 loop reads CATSNWDLTDTQYF. The CDR3 DNA is TGTGCCACCAGCAACTGGGACCTCACAGATACGCAGTATTTT. The full variable domain, completed using reference TRBV15 and TRBJ2-3, is DAMVIQNPRYQVTQFGKPVTLSCSQTLNHNVMYWYQQKSSQAPKLLFHYYDKDFNNEADTPDNFQSRRPNTSFCFLDIRSPGLGDTAMYLCATSNWDLTDTQYFGPGTRLTVL.

This clonotype has a single count. V and J are TRBV20-1 and TRBJ1-2; D gene uncertain. V was cut by 4 bases and J by 3 bases, with 15 bases left in between. This CDR3 has 14 amino acids. CDR1 and CDR2 from the germline V gene are DFQATT and SNEGSKA (reference sequence). The CDR3 loop is CSAKAGGRDYGYTF. The CDR3 coding sequence is TGCAGTGCTAAAGCCGGTGGCCGGGACTATGGCTACACCTTC.

The J gene is TRBJ2-7, the V gene TRBV20-1; 11 nucleotides line up with TRBD2. The length of the CDR3 is 14 residues. J was trimmed by 1 base and V by 6 bases; bases with no gene match: 5. Germline lookup yields CDR1 DFQATT and CDR2 SNEGSKA (reference sequence). CDR3 amino acids: CSATTSGASYEQYF. The CDR3 nucleotides read TGCAGTGCAACGACTAGCGGGGCTTCCTACGAGCAGTACTTC.